The T cell receptor beta chain under discussion was sequenced for a study of blood T cell repertoires in COVID-19. Looking at the study overall: Acute-phase and convalescent COVID-19 samples originated in the United States, Italy and Spain. T cells, B-cell-depleted T cells, or PBMCs supplied cDNA or gDNA.

Seattle patients were enrolled while actively infected and followed longitudinally. Per the authors' pipeline: Amplifying reference gene primers gave estimates of nucleated cell counts. Produced via immunoSEQ multiplex PCR; TCRdb's table is partial and in-frame only. Clonal size and the V and J genes are those of that table, whereas D and trimming came from the DNA. The repertoire holds about 200,000 clones, with around four fifths as singletons. Germline-derived CDR1 and CDR2 are SGHDN and FVKESK. The V and J ends lost 4 bases and 2 bases respectively, with 12 bases between them. The CDR3 has 14 amino acids.

The genes are TRBV14 and TRBJ2-7, with a weak D call TRBD1 (5 bases). The sequence came from a woman aged 70-85 years with COVID-19, enrolled during active disease. The sample comprised peripheral blood. In DNA, the CDR3 is TGTGCCAGCAGCCCCGACAGACACCCCTACGAGCAGTACTTC. It encodes CASSPDRHPYEQYF. The whole variable domain, filled in from reference TRBV14 and TRBJ2-7, reads EAGVTQFPSHSVIEKGQTVTLRCDPISGHDNLYWYRRVMGKEIKFLLHFVKESKQDESGMPNNRFLAERTGGTYSTLKVQPAELEDSGVYFCASSPDRHPYEQYFGPGTRLTVT.